This T cell receptor (beta chain) was profiled in a study of identifying expanded T cells in peripheral blood (dated by TCRdb to the late 2010s). About the full investigation: Technical replicates were generated by sequencing separate aliquots of the same genomic DNA pool, with four replicates compared pairwise. Overall results and qualifications from the work: Between technical replicates the binomial model flagged approximately 1.2 differentially abundant clones, whereas over about 2 weeks the binomial model flagged about 15 and over about 4 weeks roughly 20. For all healthy donors, the variance in clone template counts between two-week samples rose significantly as total template count increased. It was expected by the authors that biological variance in healthy repertoires might increase further over much longer intervals, such as months to years. Both the number of clones called differentially abundant and the false-positive rate were significantly reduced by the beta-binomial model across all healthy-donor time intervals.

During the collection period, no immune events, such as infections, were documented for the healthy donors. Blood repertoires from healthy donors were used as a training cohort for calibrating time-dependent variance in a beta-binomial model of differential abundance of T-cell clones. The training cohort included approximately ten healthy donors, of whom 3 were female and 7 were male. Donor ages ranged from about 29 to 65 years, with an average of approximately 43 years. Obtained from a commercial supplier, whole blood was collected from each healthy donor at three time points set 2 to 3 weeks apart. For immunosequencing, genomic DNA was extracted from unsorted whole blood. V is cut back by 0 bases and J by 5 bases, with 5 bases in the junction unmatched. In the germline V gene, CDR1 corresponds to ENHRY and CDR2 to SYGVKD. The cysteine opens and the phenylalanine closes a CDR3 of 16 amino acids. Only CDR3 DNA remains: 48 bases, in frame from the first base.

TCRbeta CDR3 regions were profiled with the immunoSEQ Assay using bias-controlled multiplex PCR amplification of genomic DNA. In the original analysis: To quantify the absolute abundance of each unique TCRbeta CDR3 region, the sequences were collapsed and filtered. Differential abundance was assessed using a binomial (Fisher-equivalent) model and a beta-binomial model in which time-dependent variance fitted from healthy donors was added. Clones with fewer than 5 combined templates were removed, and a clone was called differentially abundant if the clone's Benjamini-Hochberg FDR was below 0.01. The form v = (b*log(k)+a)^2 was used to model beta-binomial variance as a function of total template count across the two samples. The source is immuneACCESS, and TCRdb retained only in-frame sequences with V and J called. Part of the clones is not carried over; for the studies checked, unresolved V genes explain less than half of this, and the remainder is unexplained. The DNA gave D and trimming, while V, J and clone size come from that table. In this sample the table shows around 100,000 clones, approximately 90% of which occur a single time. Around an eighth of the sample comes from the top ten.

For this clone: Its target antigen remains unknown. Per-nucleotide qualities are absent, and no much larger clonotype sits a single base away.

This receptor was obtained from a person between 18 and 75 years old in good health. Recombination joined TRBV10-3 with TRBJ2-1, with 9 central nucleotides matching TRBD2. The sample was blood. The CDR3 protein sequence reads: CAISESLTSGDNEQFF. The nucleotide sequence reads TGTGCCATCAGTGAGTCGCTGACTAGCGGTGACAATGAGCAGTTCTTC.